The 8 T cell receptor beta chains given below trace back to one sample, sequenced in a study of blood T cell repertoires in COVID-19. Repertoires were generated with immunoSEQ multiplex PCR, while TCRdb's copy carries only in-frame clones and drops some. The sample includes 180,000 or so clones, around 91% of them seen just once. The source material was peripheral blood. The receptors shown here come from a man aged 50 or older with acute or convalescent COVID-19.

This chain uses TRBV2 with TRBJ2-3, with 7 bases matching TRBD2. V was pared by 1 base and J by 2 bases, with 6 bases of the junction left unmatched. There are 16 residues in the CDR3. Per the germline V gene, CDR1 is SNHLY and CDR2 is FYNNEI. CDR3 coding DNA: TGTGCCAGCAGTGAAGGGACTAGAAGAGACACAGATACGCAGTATTTT. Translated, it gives CASSEGTRRDTDTQYF.

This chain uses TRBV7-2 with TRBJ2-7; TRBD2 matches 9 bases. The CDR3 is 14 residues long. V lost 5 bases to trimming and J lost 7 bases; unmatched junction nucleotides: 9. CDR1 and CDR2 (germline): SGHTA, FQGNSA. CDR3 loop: CASSPTSGGGEQYF. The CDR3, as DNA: TGTGCCAGCAGCCCGACTAGCGGCGGGGGGGAGCAGTACTTC. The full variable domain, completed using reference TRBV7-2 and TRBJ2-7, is GAGVSQSPSNKVTEKGKDVELRCDPISGHTALYWYRQSLGQGLEFLIYFQGNSAPDKSGLPSDRFSAERTGGSVSTLTIQRTQQEDSAVYLCASSPTSGGGEQYFGPGTRLTVT.

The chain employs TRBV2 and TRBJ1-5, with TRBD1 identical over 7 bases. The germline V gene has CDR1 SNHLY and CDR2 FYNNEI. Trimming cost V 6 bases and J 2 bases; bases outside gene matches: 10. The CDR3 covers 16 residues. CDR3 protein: CASRGHRGEGNQPQHF. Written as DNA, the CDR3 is TGTGCCAGCAGGGGACACAGGGGAGAGGGCAATCAGCCCCAGCATTTT.

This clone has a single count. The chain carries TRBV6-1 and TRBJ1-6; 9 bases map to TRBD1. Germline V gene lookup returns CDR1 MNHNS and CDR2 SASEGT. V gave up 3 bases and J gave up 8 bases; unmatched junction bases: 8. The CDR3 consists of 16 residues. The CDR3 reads CASSDHSGTGHSPLHF. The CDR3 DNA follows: TGTGCCAGCAGTGACCATTCCGGGACAGGGCATTCACCCCTCCACTTT.

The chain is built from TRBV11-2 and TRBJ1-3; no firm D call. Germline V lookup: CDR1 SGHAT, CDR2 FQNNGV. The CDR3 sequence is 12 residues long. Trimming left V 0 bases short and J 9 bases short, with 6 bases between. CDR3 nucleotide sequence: TGTGCCAGCAGCTTAGAAGGAGTCACCATATATTTT. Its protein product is CASSLEGVTIYF.

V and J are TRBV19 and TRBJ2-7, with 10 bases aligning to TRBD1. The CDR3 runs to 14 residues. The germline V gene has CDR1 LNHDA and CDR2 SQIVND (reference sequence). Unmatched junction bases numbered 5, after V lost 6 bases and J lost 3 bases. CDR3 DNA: TGTGCCAGTAGACGGACAGGGGGGGACTACGAGCAGTACTTC. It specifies CASRRTGGDYEQYF.

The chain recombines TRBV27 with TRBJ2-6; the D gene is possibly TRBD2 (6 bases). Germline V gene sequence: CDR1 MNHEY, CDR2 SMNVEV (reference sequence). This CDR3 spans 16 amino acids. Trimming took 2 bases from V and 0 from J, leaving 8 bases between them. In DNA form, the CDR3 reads TGTGCCAGCAGTTTAATCGGGGGCTCTGGGGCCAACGTCCTGACTTTC. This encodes CASSLIGGSGANVLTF.

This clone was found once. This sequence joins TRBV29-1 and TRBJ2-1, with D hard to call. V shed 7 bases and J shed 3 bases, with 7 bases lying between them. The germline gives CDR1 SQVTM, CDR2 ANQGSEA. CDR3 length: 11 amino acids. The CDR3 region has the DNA TGCAGCGGCCGAGGCTACAATGAGCAGTTCTTC. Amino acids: CSGRGYNEQFF.